Shown below are 23 T cell receptor beta chains from a single sample sequenced in a study of shared clonotypes between healthy human individuals. Clones were read by immunoSEQ multiplex PCR, and TCRdb kept only the in-frame ones, dropping some. Here the sample spans roughly 1,100,000 clones, about 76% being singletons. Input material: memory CD4+ T cells sorted from blood. Documented subset: CD45RA-negative fraction. These TCRs come from a man between 18 and 29 years old in good health.

The chain recombines TRBV5-1 with TRBJ2-2; D remains ambiguous. V lost 3 bases to trimming and J lost 1 base, with 13 bases between them. The CDR3 is 16 amino acids. Germline CDR1 and CDR2: SGHRS and YFSETQ. CDR3 amino acids: CASSSSSYLNTGELFF. Written as DNA, the CDR3 is TGCGCCAGCAGCTCTAGTAGCTATCTGAACACCGGGGAGCTGTTTTTT.

The chain's CDR3 is CASSPHPRYEQYF. The CDR3 nucleotides read TGTGCCAGCAGCCCCCACCCCCGGTACGAGCAGTACTTC. The chain uses TRBV7-2 and TRBJ2-7; no clear D. The CDR3 length is 13 residues. Looked up from germline, CDR1 is SGHTA and CDR2 is FQGNSA. Trimming removed 5 bases from V and 4 bases from J, with 12 bases in between. Looking up the rest from reference TRBV7-2 and TRBJ2-7 gives the full variable domain: GAGVSQSPSNKVTEKGKDVELRCDPISGHTALYWYRQSLGQGLEFLIYFQGNSAPDKSGLPSDRFSAERTGGSVSTLTIQRTQQEDSAVYLCASSPHPRYEQYFGPGTRLTVT.

The J gene is TRBJ1-6, the V gene TRBV19, with 9 bases that match TRBD1. V lost 7 bases and J lost 9; bases outside the gene matches: 7. CDR3 length: 14 amino acids. Germline V gives CDR1 LNHDA, CDR2 SQIVND (reference sequence). The CDR3 spells CASTTGQGLSPLHF. The CDR3 coding sequence is TGTGCCAGTACTACGGGACAGGGACTTTCACCCCTCCACTTT.

The chain couples TRBV6-1 to TRBJ1-1; D is undetermined. CDR1 and CDR2 (germline): MNHNS, SASEGT. The V and J ends lost 4 bases and 0 bases respectively, with 9 bases between them. CDR3 length: 14 amino acids. CDR3 loop: CASSVQHLNTEAFF. In nucleotides, the CDR3 is TGTGCCAGCAGTGTCCAACACTTGAACACTGAAGCTTTCTTT.

The chain is built from TRBV30 and TRBJ2-7; TRBD1 matches 8 bases. V gave up 2 bases and J gave up 8 bases; unmatched junction bases: 11. Germline CDR1 and CDR2: GTSNPN and SVGIG (reference sequence). The length of the CDR3 is 14 residues. The CDR3, as DNA: TGTGCCTGGAGTAAGGGGACAGGACCTTTGAAGCAGTACTTC. Protein: CAWSKGTGPLKQYF.

The chain carries TRBV11-3 and TRBJ1-1, with D unclear. V lost 8 bases to trimming and J lost 4 bases, with 32 bases between them. Germline V gene lookup returns CDR1 SGHNT and CDR2 YENEEA. This CDR3 spans 19 amino acids. CDR3: CASGHRERNRIRRGTEAFF. CDR3 DNA: TGTGCCAGCGGCCACCGGGAGAGGAACAGAATAAGGCGTGGCACTGAAGCTTTCTTT.

This chain connects TRBV5-1 to TRBJ2-2; TRBD1 matches at 8 bases. Trimming removed 4 bases from V and 3 bases from J; junction bases left unmatched: 5. CDR3 length: 15 residues. The germline CDR1 and CDR2 sequences are SGHRS and YFSETQ. CDR3 region: CASSDGQGHTGELFF. CDR3 in DNA: TGCGCCAGCAGCGACGGACAGGGTCACACCGGGGAGCTGTTTTTT.

V is TRBV12-5 and J is TRBJ2-4, with 9 bases lining up with TRBD2. Per the germline V gene, CDR1 is LGHNT and CDR2 is FRNRAP. Trimming at V came to 6 bases and at J to 7 bases, leaving 7 bases not matched to a gene. CDR3 length: 14 amino acids. CDR3 loop: CASGRSGSKNIQYF. Here the CDR3 DNA reads TGTGCTAGTGGCCGTAGCGGGAGTAAGAACATTCAGTACTTC.

The chain carries TRBV2 and TRBJ2-7; TRBD1 agrees at 9 bases. The CDR3 consists of 15 residues. J gave up 3 bases and V 6 bases, and 9 bases lay outside the gene matches. Germline CDR1 is SNHLY and CDR2 is FYNNEI. The CDR3 protein is CASRPGQGGYYEQYF. For the CDR3, the DNA is TGTGCCAGCAGGCCGGGACAGGGAGGTTACTACGAGCAGTACTTC.

The chain is built from TRBV7-2 and TRBJ1-1; TRBD1 matches 9 bases. Trimming cost V 6 bases and J 4 bases; bases outside gene matches: 3. Germline CDR1 and CDR2: SGHTA and FQGNSA. There are 13 residues in the CDR3. CDR3 loop: CASRKDRGTEAFF. The CDR3 nucleotides are TGTGCCAGCAGGAAGGACAGGGGCACTGAAGCTTTCTTT.

The genes are TRBV2 and TRBJ2-7; perhaps TRBD2 as D (6 bases). This CDR3 has 12 residues. CDR1 SNHLY and CDR2 FYNNEI come from the germline V gene. V gave up 7 bases and J gave up 3 bases, with 10 bases separating them. As DNA, the CDR3 is TGTGCCAGCAAGGGACTGCACTACGAGCAGTACTTC. The encoded protein is CASKGLHYEQYF.

This clone has more than one count but fewer than ten. V usage is TRBV5-1 and J usage is TRBJ1-2; no definite D call. The germline V gene has CDR1 SGHRS and CDR2 YFSETQ. CDR3 length: 12 residues. V lost 0 bases and J 6 bases, leaving 6 bases between the germline ends. CDR3 coding DNA: TGCGCCAGCAGCTTGGATATGGATGGCTACACCTTC. It codes for CASSLDMDGYTF.

The chain recombines TRBV6-6 with TRBJ2-1; no firm D call. V lost 6 bases to trimming and J lost 0 bases, with 9 bases between them. The CDR3 runs to 14 residues. From germline, CDR1 is MNHNY and CDR2 SVGAGI (reference sequence). The DNA of the CDR3 is TGTGCCAGCAGGGCTGAGAGCTCCTACAATGAGCAGTTCTTC. Encoded protein: CASRAESSYNEQFF.

In regard to this clone: A much larger clonotype is one base distant, so this may be a read error. The chain links TRBV5-1 to TRBJ2-7; no definite D call. Germline CDR1 and CDR2: SGHRS and YFSETQ. CDR3 length: 11 residues. The V gene lost 4 bases and the J gene lost 3 bases, with 5 bases spanning the gap. CDR3 sequence (DNA): TGCGCCAGCAGCACCGGCTACGAGCAGTACTTC. This gives the protein CASSTGYEQYF. Looking up the rest from reference TRBV5-1 and TRBJ2-7 gives the full variable domain: KAGVTQTPRYLIKTRGQQVTLSCSPISGHRSVSWYQQTPGQGLQFLFEYFSETQRNKGNFPGRFSGRQFSNSRSEMNVSTLELGDSALYLCASSTGYEQYFGPGTRLTVT.

This clone has a handful of counts. The genes are TRBV6-5 and TRBJ1-2, with no clear D. Germline V gene data show CDR1 as MNHEY and CDR2 as SVGAGI. The V end lost 5 bases, the J end lost 4 bases, and 11 bases lay between the germline ends. The CDR3 is 13 residues long. The CDR3 nucleotides read TGTGCCAGCAGTAGTGCTCAGATCTATGGCTACACCTTC. Amino acids: CASSSAQIYGYTF.

For this clone: Additional DNA sequences in this sample encode the identical CDR3. The chain couples TRBV2 to TRBJ1-5; D gene uncertain. Per the germline V gene, CDR1 is SNHLY and CDR2 is FYNNEI. This CDR3 has 13 residues. Trimming removed 4 bases at V and 3 bases at J, with 7 bases between. The CDR3 loop reads CASSGGINQPQHF. The CDR3 nucleotides are TGTGCCAGCAGTGGTGGGATCAATCAGCCCCAGCATTTT.

The chain carries TRBV4-1 and TRBJ1-3, with D unclear. The CDR3 spans 16 residues. V gave up 5 bases and J gave up 0 bases, with 14 bases separating them. Germline V gene sequence: CDR1 MGHRA, CDR2 YSYEKL. Here the CDR3 DNA reads TGCGCCAGCAGCGCTCGGCCGGCGGACTCTGGAAACACCATATATTTT. It translates to CASSARPADSGNTIYF.

The genes are TRBV2 and TRBJ2-3; TRBD2 aligns across 13 bases. Germline V gene data show CDR1 as SNHLY and CDR2 as FYNNEI. J gave up 9 bases and V 6 bases, and 15 bases lay outside the gene matches. There are 17 residues in the CDR3. The CDR3 region has the DNA TGTGCCAGCAGCTCCCCGACTAGCGGGGGGCCCTCGGTGACGCAGTATTTT. This translates into CASSSPTSGGPSVTQYF.

The J gene is TRBJ1-5, the V gene TRBV18; D not resolved. Trimming removed 0 bases from V and 3 bases from J, with 9 bases in between. The CDR3 length is 15 residues. The germline CDR1 and CDR2 sequences are KGHSH and LQKENI. CDR3 amino acids: CASSPPGADNQPQHF. The CDR3 nucleotides read TGTGCCAGCTCACCACCCGGAGCCGACAATCAGCCCCAGCATTTT.

The V and J genes are TRBV5-1 and TRBJ2-5; D not certain. The CDR3 covers 13 residues. The germline V gene has CDR1 SGHRS and CDR2 YFSETQ. Trimming pared 1 base from V and 6 bases from J, leaving 10 bases between. CDR3 residues: CASSLNQLKTQYF. The CDR3, as DNA: TGCGCCAGCAGCTTGAACCAATTAAAGACCCAGTACTTC.

This chain links TRBV18 with TRBJ2-7; unclear D gene. CDR3 length equals 14 residues. The V and J ends lost 4 bases and 0 bases respectively, with 10 bases between them. Germline V gives CDR1 KGHSH, CDR2 LQKENI. The chain's CDR3 is CASSRTASSYEQYF. DNA of the CDR3: TGTGCCAGCTCACGGACCGCCAGCTCCTACGAGCAGTACTTC. The full variable domain, completed using reference TRBV18 and TRBJ2-7, is NAGVMQNPRHLVRRRGQEARLRCSPMKGHSHVYWYRQLPEEGLKFMVYLQKENIIDESGMPKERFSAEFPKEGPSILRIQQVVRGDSAAYFCASSRTASSYEQYFGPGTRLTVT.

The genes are TRBV18 and TRBJ2-1; 9 bases are a match to TRBD2. The germline V gene encodes CDR1 KGHSH and CDR2 LQKENI. This CDR3 has 16 amino acids. V was clipped by 0 bases and J by 5 bases; unmatched bases: 5. The CDR3 coding sequence is TGTGCCAGCTCACCACCGGCTAGCGGGGTCAACAATGAGCAGTTCTTC. Encoded protein: CASSPPASGVNNEQFF. The full variable domain, with the rest looked up from reference TRBV18 and TRBJ2-1, is NAGVMQNPRHLVRRRGQEARLRCSPMKGHSHVYWYRQLPEEGLKFMVYLQKENIIDESGMPKERFSAEFPKEGPSILRIQQVVRGDSAAYFCASSPPASGVNNEQFFGPGTRLTVL.

This clone was seen once. This chain links TRBV10-3 with TRBJ2-5; tentatively, D is TRBD1 or TRBD2 (5 bases each). Between the trimmed V and J ends, which lost 6 bases and 5 bases, there was a span of 13 bases. The CDR3 extends over 13 amino acids. Germline V gene sequence: CDR1 ENHRY, CDR2 SYGVKD. CDR3 nucleotides: TGTGCCATCAGCGGAGACGGGGCTGAGACCCAGTACTTC. Its translation: CAISGDGAETQYF.